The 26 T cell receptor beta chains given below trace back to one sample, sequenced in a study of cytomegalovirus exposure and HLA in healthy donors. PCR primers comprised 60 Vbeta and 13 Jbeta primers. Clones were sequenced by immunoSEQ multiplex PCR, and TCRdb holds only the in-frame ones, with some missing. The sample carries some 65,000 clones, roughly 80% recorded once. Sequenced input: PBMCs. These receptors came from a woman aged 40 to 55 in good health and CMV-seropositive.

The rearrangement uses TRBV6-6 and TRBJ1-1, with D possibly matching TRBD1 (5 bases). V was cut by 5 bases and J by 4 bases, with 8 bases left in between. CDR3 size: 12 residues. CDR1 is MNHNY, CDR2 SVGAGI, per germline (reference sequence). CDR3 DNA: TGTGCCAGCAGTCGACAGACCACTGAAGCTTTCTTT. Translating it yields CASSRQTTEAFF.

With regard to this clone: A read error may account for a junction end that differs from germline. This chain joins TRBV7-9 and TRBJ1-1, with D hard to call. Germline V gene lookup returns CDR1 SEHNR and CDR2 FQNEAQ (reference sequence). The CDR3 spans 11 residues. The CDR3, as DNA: TGTTCCAGCAGCTTGAGGACTGAAGCTTTCTTT. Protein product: CSSSLRTEAFF.

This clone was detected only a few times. In nucleotides, the CDR3 is TGCAGTTCCCTCGGGAGAACTGAAGCTTTCTTT. Translated, it gives CSSLGRTEAFF. This chain joins TRBV20-1 and TRBJ1-1; D unclear. V gave up 8 bases and J gave up 5 bases, with 12 bases separating them. The CDR3 consists of 11 residues. In germline, CDR1 is DFQATT, CDR2 SNEGSKA (reference sequence).

CDR3 in DNA: TGTGCCAGCAGCCCGAGACCCAGGGACAGCTTCTCTGGAAACACCATATATTTT. Amino acids: CASSPRPRDSFSGNTIYF. This chain uses TRBV11-2 with TRBJ1-3; 7 bases fit TRBD1. Germline assignment: CDR1 SGHAT and CDR2 FQNNGV. CDR3 length: 18 residues. V lost 5 bases, J lost 0 bases, and 13 bases stayed unmatched.

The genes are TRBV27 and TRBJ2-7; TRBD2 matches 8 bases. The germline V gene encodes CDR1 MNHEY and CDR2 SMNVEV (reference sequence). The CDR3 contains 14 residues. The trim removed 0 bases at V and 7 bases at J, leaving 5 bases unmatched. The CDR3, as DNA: TGTGCCAGCAGTTTATCGACCGGGGGGGCTGAGCAGTACTTC. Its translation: CASSLSTGGAEQYF.

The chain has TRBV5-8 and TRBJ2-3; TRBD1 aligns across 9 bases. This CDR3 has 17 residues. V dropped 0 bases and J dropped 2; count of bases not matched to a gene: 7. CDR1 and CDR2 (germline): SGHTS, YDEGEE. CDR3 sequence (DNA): TGTGCCAGCAGCTTGGAAAGGGGGACAGGGTACACAGATACGCAGTATTTT. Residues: CASSLERGTGYTDTQYF. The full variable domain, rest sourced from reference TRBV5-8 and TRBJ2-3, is EAGVTQSPTHLIKTRGQQATLRCSPISGHTSVYWYQQALGLGLQFLLWYDEGEERNRGNFPPRFSGRQFPNYSSELNVNALELEDSALYLCASSLERGTGYTDTQYFGPGTRLTVL.

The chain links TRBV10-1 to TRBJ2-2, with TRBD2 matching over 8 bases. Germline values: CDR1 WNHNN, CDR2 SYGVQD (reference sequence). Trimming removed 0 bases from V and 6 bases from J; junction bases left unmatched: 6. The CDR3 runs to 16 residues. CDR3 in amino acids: CASSESLGLEAGELFF. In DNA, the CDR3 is TGCGCCAGCAGTGAGTCGTTGGGACTAGAGGCCGGGGAGCTGTTTTTT.

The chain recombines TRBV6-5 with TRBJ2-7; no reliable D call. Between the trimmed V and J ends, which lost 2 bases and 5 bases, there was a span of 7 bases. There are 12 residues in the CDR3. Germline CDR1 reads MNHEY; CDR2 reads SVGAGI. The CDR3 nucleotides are TGTGCCAGCAGTTACCCCCCTAACGAGCAGTACTTC. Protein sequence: CASSYPPNEQYF.

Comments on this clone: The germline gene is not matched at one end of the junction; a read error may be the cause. The CDR3 spells CSSSRDRDLYEQYF. The CDR3 region has the DNA TGTTCCAGCAGCCGGGACAGGGACCTCTACGAGCAGTACTTC. The chain couples TRBV7-9 to TRBJ2-7; the match to TRBD1 covers 9 bases. Germline V CDR1 and CDR2: SEHNR, FQNEAQ (reference sequence). The CDR3 has 14 residues.

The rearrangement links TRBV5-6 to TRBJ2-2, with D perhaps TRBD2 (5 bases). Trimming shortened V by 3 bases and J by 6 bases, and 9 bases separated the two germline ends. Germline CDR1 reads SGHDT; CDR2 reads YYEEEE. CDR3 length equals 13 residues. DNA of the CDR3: TGTGCCAGCAGCTGGGCCGGGGCCGGGGAGCTGTTTTTT. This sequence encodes CASSWAGAGELFF.

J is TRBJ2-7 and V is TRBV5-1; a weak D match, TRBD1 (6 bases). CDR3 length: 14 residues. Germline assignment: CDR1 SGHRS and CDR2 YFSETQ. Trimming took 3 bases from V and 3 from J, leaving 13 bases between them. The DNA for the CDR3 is TGCGCCAGCAGCTCACAGGGTTCCCGCTACGAGCAGTACTTC. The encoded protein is CASSSQGSRYEQYF.

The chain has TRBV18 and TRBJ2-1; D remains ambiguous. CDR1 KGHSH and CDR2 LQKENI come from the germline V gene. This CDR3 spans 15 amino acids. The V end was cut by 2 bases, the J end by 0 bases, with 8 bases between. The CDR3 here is CASSPSPNSYNEQFF. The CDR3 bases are TGTGCCAGCTCACCATCCCCCAACTCCTACAATGAGCAGTTCTTC.

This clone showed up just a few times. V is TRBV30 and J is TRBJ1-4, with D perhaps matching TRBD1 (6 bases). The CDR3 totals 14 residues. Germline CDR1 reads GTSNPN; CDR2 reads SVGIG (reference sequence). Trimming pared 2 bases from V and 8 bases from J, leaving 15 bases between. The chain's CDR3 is CAWSWGRRREKLFF. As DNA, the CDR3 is TGTGCCTGGAGTTGGGGGCGTCGGCGAGAAAAACTGTTTTTT. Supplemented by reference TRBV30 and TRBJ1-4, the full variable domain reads SQTIHQWPATLVQPVGSPLSLECTVEGTSNPNLYWYRQAAGRGLQLLFYSVGIGQISSEVPQNLSASRPQDRQFILSSKKLLLSDSGFYLCAWSWGRRREKLFFGSGTQLSVL.

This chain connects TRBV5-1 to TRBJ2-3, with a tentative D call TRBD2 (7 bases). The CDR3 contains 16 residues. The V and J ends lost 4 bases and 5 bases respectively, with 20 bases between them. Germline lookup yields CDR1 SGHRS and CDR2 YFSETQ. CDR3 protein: CASSLGGGLAGDTQYF. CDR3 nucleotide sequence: TGCGCCAGCAGCCTGGGGGGGGGCCTTGCCGGAGATACGCAGTATTTT.

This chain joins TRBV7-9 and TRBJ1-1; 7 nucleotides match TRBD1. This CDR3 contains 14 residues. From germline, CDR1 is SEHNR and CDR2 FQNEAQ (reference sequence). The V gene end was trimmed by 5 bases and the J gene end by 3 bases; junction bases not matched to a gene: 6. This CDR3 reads CASSPSQGDTEAFF. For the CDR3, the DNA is TGTGCCAGCAGCCCCAGCCAGGGGGACACTGAAGCTTTCTTT.

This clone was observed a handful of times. Here the CDR3 reads CASSRQGSTEAFF. In DNA, the CDR3 is TGTGCCAGCAGCCGACAGGGGAGCACTGAAGCTTTCTTT. This chain connects TRBV27 to TRBJ1-1; the match to TRBD1 covers 8 bases. Losses at the gene ends were 6 bases for V and 4 bases for J; bases not matched to a gene: 4. Germline V gene sequence: CDR1 MNHEY, CDR2 SMNVEV (reference sequence). The CDR3 has 13 amino acids.

The CDR3 DNA is TGTGCCAGCAGGACAGGAGCCGACACCGGGGAGCTGTTTTTT. Its translation is CASRTGADTGELFF. The genes are TRBV7-3 and TRBJ2-2; D perhaps matches TRBD1 (6 bases). There are 14 residues in the CDR3. V was shortened by 6 bases and J by 3 bases, with 11 bases between the two germline ends. Germline V gene sequence: CDR1 SGHTA, CDR2 FQGTGA.

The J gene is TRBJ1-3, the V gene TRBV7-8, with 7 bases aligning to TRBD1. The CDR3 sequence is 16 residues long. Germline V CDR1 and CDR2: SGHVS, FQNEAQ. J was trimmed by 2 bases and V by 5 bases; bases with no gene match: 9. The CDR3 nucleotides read TGTGCCAGCAGCCTGGAGGGGGCTCACGCTGGAAACACCATATATTTT. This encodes CASSLEGAHAGNTIYF.

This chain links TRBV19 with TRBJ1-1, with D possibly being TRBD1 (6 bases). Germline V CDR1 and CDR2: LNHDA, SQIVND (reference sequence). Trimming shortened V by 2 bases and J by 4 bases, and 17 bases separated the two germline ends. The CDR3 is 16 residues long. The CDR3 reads CASSISQGGGSTEAFF. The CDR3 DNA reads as TGTGCCAGTAGTATATCACAGGGCGGGGGCTCCACTGAAGCTTTCTTT.

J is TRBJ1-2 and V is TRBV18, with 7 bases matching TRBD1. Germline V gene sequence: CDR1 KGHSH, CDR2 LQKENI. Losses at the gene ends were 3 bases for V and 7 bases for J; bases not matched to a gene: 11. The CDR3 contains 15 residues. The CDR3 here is CASSPVTNRGVGYTF. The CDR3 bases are TGTGCCAGCTCACCGGTTACGAACAGGGGAGTTGGCTACACCTTC.

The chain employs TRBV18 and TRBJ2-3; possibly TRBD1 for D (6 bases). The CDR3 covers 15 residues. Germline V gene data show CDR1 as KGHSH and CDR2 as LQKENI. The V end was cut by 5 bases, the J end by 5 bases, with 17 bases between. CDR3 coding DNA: TGTGCCAGCTCATCAACAGGGACCACAGGAGATACGCAGTATTTT. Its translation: CASSSTGTTGDTQYF. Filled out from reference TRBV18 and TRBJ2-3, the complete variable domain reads NAGVMQNPRHLVRRRGQEARLRCSPMKGHSHVYWYRQLPEEGLKFMVYLQKENIIDESGMPKERFSAEFPKEGPSILRIQQVVRGDSAAYFCASSSTGTTGDTQYFGPGTRLTVL.

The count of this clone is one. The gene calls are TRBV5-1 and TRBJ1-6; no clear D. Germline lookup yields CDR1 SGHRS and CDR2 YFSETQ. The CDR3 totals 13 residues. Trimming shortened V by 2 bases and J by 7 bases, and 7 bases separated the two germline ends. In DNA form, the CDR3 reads TGCGCCAGCAGCTTATACAAGAATTCACCCCTCCACTTT. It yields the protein CASSLYKNSPLHF. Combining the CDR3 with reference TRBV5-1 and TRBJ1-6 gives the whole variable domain KAGVTQTPRYLIKTRGQQVTLSCSPISGHRSVSWYQQTPGQGLQFLFEYFSETQRNKGNFPGRFSGRQFSNSRSEMNVSTLELGDSALYLCASSLYKNSPLHFGNGTRLTVT.

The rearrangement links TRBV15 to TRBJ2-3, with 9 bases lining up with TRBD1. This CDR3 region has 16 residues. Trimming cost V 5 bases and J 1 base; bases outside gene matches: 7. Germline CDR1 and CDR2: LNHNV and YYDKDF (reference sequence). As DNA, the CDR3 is TGTGCCACCAGCCTCCCGGACAGGGGCGGCACAGATACGCAGTATTTT. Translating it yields CATSLPDRGGTDTQYF.

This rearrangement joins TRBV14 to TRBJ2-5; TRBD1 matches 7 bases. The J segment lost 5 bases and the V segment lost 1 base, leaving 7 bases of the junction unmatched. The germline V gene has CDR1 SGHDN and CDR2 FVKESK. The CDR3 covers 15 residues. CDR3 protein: CASSQGDSPWETQYF. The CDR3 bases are TGTGCCAGCAGCCAAGGGGACAGCCCATGGGAGACCCAGTACTTC.

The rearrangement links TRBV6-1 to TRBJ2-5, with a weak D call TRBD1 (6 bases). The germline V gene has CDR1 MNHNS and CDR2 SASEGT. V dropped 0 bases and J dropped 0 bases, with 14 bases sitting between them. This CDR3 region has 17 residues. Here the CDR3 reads CASSEAGRGTYQETQYF. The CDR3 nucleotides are TGTGCCAGCAGTGAAGCAGGTAGGGGGACGTACCAAGAGACCCAGTACTTC.

The CDR3 DNA is TGTGCCAGCAGCCAAGAGGACAGGCTGAACTACGAGCAGTACTTC. Translation: CASSQEDRLNYEQYF. The chain employs TRBV14 and TRBJ2-7; TRBD1 matches at 7 bases. The CDR3 extends over 15 amino acids. V lost 0 bases and J lost 3; bases outside the gene matches: 5. From germline, CDR1 is SGHDN and CDR2 FVKESK.